This TCR beta chain was sequenced during a study of cytomegalovirus exposure and HLA in healthy donors. Findings and caveats of the study: With high specificity and sensitivity, the classifier reportedly diagnosed cytomegalovirus status.

It was with 60 Vbeta and 13 Jbeta primers that the PCR ran. In the source study's methods: Later work found 65 million to 100 million unique TCR beta chains, with roughly 11 million shared. Data came from immunoSEQ multiplex PCR; TCRdb stores just in-frame clones and leaves some out. V and J calls and clone size follow that table, whereas D and trimming were derived from the DNA. The sample consists of tens of thousands of clones, about 76% of them appearing once. Note on this clone: Its target is not known.

The sequencing sample was made of PBMCs. The TCR comes from a male donor in good health and CMV-seropositive.

The CDR3 region is CASSIFTGAGANVLTF. The CDR3 DNA is TGCGCCAGCAGCATATTCACAGGTGCTGGGGCCAACGTCCTGACTTTC. The chain is built from TRBV5-1 and TRBJ2-6; weak D call: TRBD1 (5 bases). Per germline, CDR1 SGHRS and CDR2 YFSETQ. This CDR3 is built from 16 residues. V dropped 4 bases and J dropped 2 bases, with 13 bases sitting between them. Full variable domain (remainder filled in from reference TRBV5-1 and TRBJ2-6): KAGVTQTPRYLIKTRGQQVTLSCSPISGHRSVSWYQQTPGQGLQFLFEYFSETQRNKGNFPGRFSGRQFSNSRSEMNVSTLELGDSALYLCASSIFTGAGANVLTFGAGSRLTVL.